This T cell receptor beta chain was documented in a study of T cell responses to AZD1222 COVID-19 vaccine. General study points: Spike-spanning, vaccine-associated CD4 TCRs were dominant at 160-218 and 743-854. Repertoires were obtained solely post-peak T cell response. Among those given AZD1222, only six or seven were seropositive at baseline.

TCRdb's copy holds only in-frame clones and misses some; the assay was immunoSEQ multiplex PCR. The sample holds approximately 50,000 clones; about 86% are singletons and the top ten take around 7.3%. In germline, CDR1 is MRHNA, CDR2 SNTAGT. V lost 6 bases and J lost 5; bases outside the gene matches: 6. CDR3 size: 15 residues. Comment on this clone: Its cognate antigen is unknown.

This material consisted of peripheral blood, taken 28 days after the second AZD1222 dose. The TCR sequence derives from an adult who received the AZD1222 COVID-19 vaccine. This chain joins TRBV6-4 and TRBJ2-1, with TRBD2 matching 11 bases. CDR3 DNA: TGTGCCAGCAGCTCCGGGACTAGCGGCCACAATGAGCAGTTCTTC. This codes for CASSSGTSGHNEQFF.